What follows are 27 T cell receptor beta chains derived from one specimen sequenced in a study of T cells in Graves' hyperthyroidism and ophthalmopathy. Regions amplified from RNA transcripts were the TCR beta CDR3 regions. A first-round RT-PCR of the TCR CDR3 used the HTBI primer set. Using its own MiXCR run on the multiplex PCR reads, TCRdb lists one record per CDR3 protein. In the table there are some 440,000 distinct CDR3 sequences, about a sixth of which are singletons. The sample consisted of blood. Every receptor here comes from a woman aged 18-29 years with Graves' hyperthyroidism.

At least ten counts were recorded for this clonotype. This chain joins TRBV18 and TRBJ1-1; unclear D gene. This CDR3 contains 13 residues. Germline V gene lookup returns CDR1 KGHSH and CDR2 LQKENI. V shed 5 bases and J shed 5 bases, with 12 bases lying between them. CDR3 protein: CASSFIPETEAFF. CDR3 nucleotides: TGTGCCAGCTCATTCATCCCGGAGACTGAAGCTTTCTTT.

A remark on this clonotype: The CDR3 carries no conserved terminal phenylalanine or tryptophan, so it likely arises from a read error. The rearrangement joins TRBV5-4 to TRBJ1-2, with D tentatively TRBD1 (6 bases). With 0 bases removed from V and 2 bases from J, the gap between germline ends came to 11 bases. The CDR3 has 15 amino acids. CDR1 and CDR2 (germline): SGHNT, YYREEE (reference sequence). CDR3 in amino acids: CASSLVIGQNYGYTL. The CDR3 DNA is TGTGCCAGCAGCTTGGTTATTGGACAGAACTATGGCTACACCCTC.

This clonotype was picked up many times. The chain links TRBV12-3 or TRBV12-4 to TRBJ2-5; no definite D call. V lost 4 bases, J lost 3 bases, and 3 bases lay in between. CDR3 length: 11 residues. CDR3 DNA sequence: TGTGCCAGCAGTTCTAAAGAGACCCAGTACTTC. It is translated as CASSSKETQYF.

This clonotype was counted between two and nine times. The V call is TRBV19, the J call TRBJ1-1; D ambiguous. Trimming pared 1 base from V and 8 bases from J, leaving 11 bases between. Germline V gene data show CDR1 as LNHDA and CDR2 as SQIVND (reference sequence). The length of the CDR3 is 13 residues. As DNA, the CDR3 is TGTGCCAGTAGTATAGGAGGAGGGTCGGAAGCTTTCTTT. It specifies CASSIGGGSEAFF.

CDR3 sequence (DNA): TGTGCCAGCAGCCCCCGGGACAGGGAGGAAAAACTGTTTTTT. It codes for CASSPRDREEKLFF. The chain employs TRBV7-9 and TRBJ1-4, with 9 bases identical to TRBD1. The CDR3 loop spans 14 amino acids. The germline gives CDR1 SEHNR, CDR2 FQNEAQ (reference sequence). Losses at the gene ends were 5 bases for V and 8 bases for J; bases not matched to a gene: 6.

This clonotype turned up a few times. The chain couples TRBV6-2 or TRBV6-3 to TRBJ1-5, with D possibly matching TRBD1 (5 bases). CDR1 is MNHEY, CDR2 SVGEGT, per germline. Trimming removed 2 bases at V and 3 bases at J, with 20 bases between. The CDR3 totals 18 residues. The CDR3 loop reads CASSYGLGTPTPNQPQHF. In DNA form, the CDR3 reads TGTGCCAGCAGTTACGGCCTTGGGACTCCCACACCCAATCAGCCCCAGCATTTT.

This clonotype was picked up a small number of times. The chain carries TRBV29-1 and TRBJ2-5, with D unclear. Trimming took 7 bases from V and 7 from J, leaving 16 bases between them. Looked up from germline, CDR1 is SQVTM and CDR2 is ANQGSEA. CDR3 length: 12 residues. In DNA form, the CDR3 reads TGCAGCGGGTTGCTGGCAGACTCGACCCAGTACTTC. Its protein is CSGLLADSTQYF.

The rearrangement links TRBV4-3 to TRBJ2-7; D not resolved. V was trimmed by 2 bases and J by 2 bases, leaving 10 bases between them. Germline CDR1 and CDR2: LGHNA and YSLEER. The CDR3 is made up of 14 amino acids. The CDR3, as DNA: TGCGCCAGCAGCCAAAACCCGGGCCCCTACGAGCAGTACTTC. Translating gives CASSQNPGPYEQYF.

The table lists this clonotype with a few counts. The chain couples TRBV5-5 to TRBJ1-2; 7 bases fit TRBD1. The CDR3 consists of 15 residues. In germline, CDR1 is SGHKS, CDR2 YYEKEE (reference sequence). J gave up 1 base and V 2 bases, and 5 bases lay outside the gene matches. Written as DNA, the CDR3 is TGTGCCAGCAGCTTCGGGACAGTGAGTAACTATGGCTACACCTTC. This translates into CASSFGTVSNYGYTF. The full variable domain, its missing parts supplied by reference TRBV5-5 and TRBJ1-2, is DAGVTQSPTHLIKTRGQQVTLRCSPISGHKSVSWYQQVLGQGPQFIFQYYEKEERGRGNFPDRFSARQFPNYSSELNVNALLLGDSALYLCASSFGTVSNYGYTFGSGTRLTVV.

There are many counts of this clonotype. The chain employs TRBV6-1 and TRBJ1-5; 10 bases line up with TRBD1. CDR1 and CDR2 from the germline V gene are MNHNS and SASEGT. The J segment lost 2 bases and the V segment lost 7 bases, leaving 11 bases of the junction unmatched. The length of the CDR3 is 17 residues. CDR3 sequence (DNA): TGTGCCAGCAAGAACCCGGGACAGGGGTTAGGCAATCAGCCCCAGCATTTT. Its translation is CASKNPGQGLGNQPQHF.

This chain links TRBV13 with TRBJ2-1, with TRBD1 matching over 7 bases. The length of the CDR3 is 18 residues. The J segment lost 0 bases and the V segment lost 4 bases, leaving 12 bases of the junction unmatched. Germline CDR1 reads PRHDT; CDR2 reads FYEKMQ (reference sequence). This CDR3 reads CASSSLGQAVSSYNEQFF. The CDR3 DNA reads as TGTGCCAGCAGCTCACTAGGACAGGCCGTAAGCTCCTACAATGAGCAGTTCTTC.

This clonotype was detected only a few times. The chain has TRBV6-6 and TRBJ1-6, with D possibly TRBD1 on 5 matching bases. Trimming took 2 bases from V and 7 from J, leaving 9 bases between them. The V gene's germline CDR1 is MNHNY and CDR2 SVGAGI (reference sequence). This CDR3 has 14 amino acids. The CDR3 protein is CASSYPGGNSPLHF. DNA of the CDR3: TGTGCCAGCAGTTACCCGGGGGGGAATTCACCCCTCCACTTT.

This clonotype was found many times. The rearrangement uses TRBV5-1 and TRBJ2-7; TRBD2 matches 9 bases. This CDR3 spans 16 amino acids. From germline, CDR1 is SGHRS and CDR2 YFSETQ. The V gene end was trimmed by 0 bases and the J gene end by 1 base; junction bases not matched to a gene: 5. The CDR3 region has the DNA TGCGCCAGCAGCTTGGGGGTAGCGGGAGTGTCCTACGAGCAGTACTTC. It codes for CASSLGVAGVSYEQYF.

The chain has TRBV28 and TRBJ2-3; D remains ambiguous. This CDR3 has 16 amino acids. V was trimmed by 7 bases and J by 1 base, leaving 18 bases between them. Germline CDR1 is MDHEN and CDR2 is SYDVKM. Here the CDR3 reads CASKSEKTHGTDTQYF. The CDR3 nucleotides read TGTGCCAGCAAGAGTGAAAAAACCCATGGCACAGATACGCAGTATTTT.

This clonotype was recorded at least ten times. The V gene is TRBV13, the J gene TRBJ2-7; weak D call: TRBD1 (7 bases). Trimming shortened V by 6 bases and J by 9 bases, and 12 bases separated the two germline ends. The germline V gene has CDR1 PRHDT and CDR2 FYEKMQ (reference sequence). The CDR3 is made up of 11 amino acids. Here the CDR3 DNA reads TGTGCCAGCAGTGCAGGGGGGTTGCAGTACTTC. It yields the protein CASSAGGLQYF.

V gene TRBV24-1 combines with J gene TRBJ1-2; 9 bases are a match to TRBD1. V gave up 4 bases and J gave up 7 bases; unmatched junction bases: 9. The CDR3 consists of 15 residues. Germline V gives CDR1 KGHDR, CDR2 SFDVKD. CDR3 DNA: TGTGCCACCAGTGACCCGGGACAGGGATACAGTGGCTACACCTTC. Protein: CATSDPGQGYSGYTF.

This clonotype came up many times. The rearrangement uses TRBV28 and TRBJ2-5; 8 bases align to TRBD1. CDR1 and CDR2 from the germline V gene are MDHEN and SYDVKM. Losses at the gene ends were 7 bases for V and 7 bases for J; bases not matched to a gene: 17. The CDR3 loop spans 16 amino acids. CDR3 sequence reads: CASTLSLQGGLWTQYF. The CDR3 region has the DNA TGTGCCAGCACCCTCTCTTTACAGGGGGGTCTTTGGACCCAGTACTTC.

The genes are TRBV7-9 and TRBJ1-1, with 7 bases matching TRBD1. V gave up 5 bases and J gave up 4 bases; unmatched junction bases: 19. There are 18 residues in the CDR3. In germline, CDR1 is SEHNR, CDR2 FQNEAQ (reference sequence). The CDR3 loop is CASSAIQPETGMGTEAFF. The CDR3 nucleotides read TGTGCCAGCAGCGCTATTCAGCCCGAGACAGGGATGGGCACTGAAGCTTTCTTT.

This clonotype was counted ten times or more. CDR3 region: CASSSTGAGNYNSPLHF. CDR3 sequence (DNA): TGCGCCAGCAGCTCGACAGGGGCGGGAAATTATAATTCACCCCTCCACTTT. The gene calls are TRBV5-1 and TRBJ1-6; the match to TRBD1 covers 8 bases. The V segment lost 3 bases and the J segment 4 bases; nucleotides outside the gene matches: 9. The CDR3 loop spans 17 amino acids. The germline V gene encodes CDR1 SGHRS and CDR2 YFSETQ.

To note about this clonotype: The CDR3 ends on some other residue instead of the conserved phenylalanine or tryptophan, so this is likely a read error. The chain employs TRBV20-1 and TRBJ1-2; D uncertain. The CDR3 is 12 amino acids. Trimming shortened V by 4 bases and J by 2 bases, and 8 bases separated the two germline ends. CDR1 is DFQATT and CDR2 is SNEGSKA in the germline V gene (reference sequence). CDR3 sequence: CSANDPNYGYTL. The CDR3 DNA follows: TGCAGTGCTAACGACCCAAACTATGGCTACACCCTC.

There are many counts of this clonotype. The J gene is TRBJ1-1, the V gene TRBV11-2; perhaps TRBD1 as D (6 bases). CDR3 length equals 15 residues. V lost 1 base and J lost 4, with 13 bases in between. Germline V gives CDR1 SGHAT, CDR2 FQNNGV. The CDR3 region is CASSLVLRGATEAFF. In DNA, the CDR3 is TGTGCCAGCAGCTTAGTACTTCGGGGGGCCACTGAAGCTTTCTTT. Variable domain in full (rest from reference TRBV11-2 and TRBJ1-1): EAGVAQSPRYKIIEKRQSVAFWCNPISGHATLYWYQQILGQGPKLLIQFQNNGVVDDSQLPKDRFSAERLKGVDSTLKIQPAKLEDSAVYLCASSLVLRGATEAFFGQGTRLTVV.

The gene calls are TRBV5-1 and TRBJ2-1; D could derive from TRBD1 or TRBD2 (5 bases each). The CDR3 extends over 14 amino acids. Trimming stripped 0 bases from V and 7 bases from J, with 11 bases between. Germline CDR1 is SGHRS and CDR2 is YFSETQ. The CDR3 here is CASSLDGTGNEQFF. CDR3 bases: TGCGCCAGCAGCTTGGACGGGACGGGGAATGAGCAGTTCTTC.

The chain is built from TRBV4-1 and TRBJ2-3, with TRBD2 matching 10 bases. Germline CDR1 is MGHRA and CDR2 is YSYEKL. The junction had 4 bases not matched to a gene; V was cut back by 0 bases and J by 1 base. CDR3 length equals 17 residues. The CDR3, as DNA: TGCGCCAGCAGCCAAGATAGGCTAGCGGGGGGCACAGATACGCAGTATTTT. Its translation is CASSQDRLAGGTDTQYF.

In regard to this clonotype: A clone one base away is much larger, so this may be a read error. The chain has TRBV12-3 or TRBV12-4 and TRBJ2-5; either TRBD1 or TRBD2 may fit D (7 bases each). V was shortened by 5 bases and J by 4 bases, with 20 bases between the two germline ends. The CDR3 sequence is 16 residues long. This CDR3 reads CASSKTSEGAGETQYF. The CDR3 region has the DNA TGTGCCAGCAGTAAAACTAGCGAGGGGGCCGGAGAGACCCAGTACTTC.

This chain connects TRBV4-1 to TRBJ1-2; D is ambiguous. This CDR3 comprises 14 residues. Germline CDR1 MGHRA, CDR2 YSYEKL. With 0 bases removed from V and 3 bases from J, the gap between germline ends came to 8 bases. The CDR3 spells CASSQDRMDYGYTF. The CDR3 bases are TGCGCCAGCAGCCAAGATCGCATGGACTATGGCTACACCTTC.

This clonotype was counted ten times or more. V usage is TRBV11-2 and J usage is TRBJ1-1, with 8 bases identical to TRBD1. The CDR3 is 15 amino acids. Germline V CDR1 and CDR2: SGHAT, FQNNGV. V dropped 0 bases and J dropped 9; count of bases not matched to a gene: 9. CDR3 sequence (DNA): TGTGCCAGCAGCTTAGATCAGGGGGCTTTGGGGAAAGCTTTCTTT. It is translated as CASSLDQGALGKAFF.

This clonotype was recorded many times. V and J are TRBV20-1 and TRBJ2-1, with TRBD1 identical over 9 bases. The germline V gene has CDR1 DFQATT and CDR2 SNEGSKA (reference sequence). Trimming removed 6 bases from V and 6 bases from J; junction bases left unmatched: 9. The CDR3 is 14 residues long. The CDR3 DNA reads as TGCAGTGCGGAGGGACAGGGATTAATCAATGAGCAGTTCTTC. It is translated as CSAEGQGLINEQFF.